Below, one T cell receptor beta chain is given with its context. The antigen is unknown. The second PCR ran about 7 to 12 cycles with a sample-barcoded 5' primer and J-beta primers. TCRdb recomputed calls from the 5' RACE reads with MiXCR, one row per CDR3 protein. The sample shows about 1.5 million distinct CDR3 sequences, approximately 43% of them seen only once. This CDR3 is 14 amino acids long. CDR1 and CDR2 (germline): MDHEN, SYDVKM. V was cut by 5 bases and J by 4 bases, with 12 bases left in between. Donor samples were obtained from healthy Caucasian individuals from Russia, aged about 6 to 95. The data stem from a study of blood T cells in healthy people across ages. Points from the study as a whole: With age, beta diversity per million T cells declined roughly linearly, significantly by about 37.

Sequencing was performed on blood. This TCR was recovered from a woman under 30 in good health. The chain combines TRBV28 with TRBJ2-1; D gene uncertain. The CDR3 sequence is CASSPRRVYNEQFF. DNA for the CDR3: TGTGCCAGCAGTCCCCGGCGCGTTTACAATGAGCAGTTCTTC.